One and the same sample provided the 28 T cell receptor beta chains below, sequenced in a study of CD8 T cells in ankylosing spondylitis. Study results and limitations: Ankylosing spondylitis blood appeared to carry a characteristic TCR beta motif of roughly eight highly homologous variants.

One entry per CDR3 protein results from TCRdb running MiXCR on the 5' RACE reads. The data contain fewer than 750,000 distinct CDR3 sequences, around 19% of them singletons. For these receptors, no antigen is known. Sequences were obtained from blood, either unsorted or a sorted T cell fraction (not recorded which). The receptors here all came from a male donor with ankylosing spondylitis.

This clonotype was recorded only once. The CDR3 region is CASSQDIRGEKLFF. CDR3 coding DNA: TGTGCCAGCAGCCAAGATATCCGGGGTGAAAAACTGTTTTTT. The chain is built from TRBV14 and TRBJ1-4; D unclear. CDR1 and CDR2 (germline): SGHDN, FVKESK. The CDR3 is 14 amino acids. Trimming removed 0 bases from V and 7 bases from J, with 9 bases in between.

This clonotype was observed a handful of times. This chain links TRBV9 with TRBJ2-2; 10 nucleotides agree with TRBD2. This CDR3 contains 17 residues. V lost 3 bases, J lost 0 bases, and 5 bases stayed unmatched. Germline V gives CDR1 SGDLS, CDR2 YYNGEE. Written as DNA, the CDR3 is TGTGCCAGCAGCGCCGATACTAGCGGGGCGAACACCGGGGAGCTGTTTTTT. Its translation is CASSADTSGANTGELFF.

A few counts support this clonotype. This chain links TRBV7-8 with TRBJ2-2; either TRBD1 or TRBD2 may fit D (6 bases each). V lost 5 bases to trimming and J lost 4 bases, with 14 bases between them. The CDR3 contains 15 residues. Per germline, CDR1 SGHVS and CDR2 FQNEAQ. CDR3 residues: CASSERGLGTGELFF. As DNA, the CDR3 is TGTGCCAGCAGCGAACGGGGGCTGGGCACCGGGGAGCTGTTTTTT.

This clonotype was picked up a small number of times. The rearrangement uses TRBV2 and TRBJ1-3, with unresolved D. The CDR3 totals 13 residues. Germline V gene sequence: CDR1 SNHLY, CDR2 FYNNEI. Trimming shortened V by 4 bases and J by 0 bases, and 4 bases separated the two germline ends. CDR3 amino acids: CASSVNSGNTIYF. The CDR3 region has the DNA TGTGCCAGCAGTGTTAACTCTGGAAACACCATATATTTT.

The V gene is TRBV12-3 or TRBV12-4, the J gene TRBJ2-3; either TRBD1 or TRBD2 may supply D (6 bases each). The CDR3 loop spans 14 amino acids. V was cut by 8 bases and J by 4 bases, with 16 bases left in between. CDR3 sequence: CASEGGRRPDTQYF. The CDR3 DNA sequence: TGTGCCAGCGAAGGGGGGCGCCGACCAGATACGCAGTATTTT.

The rearrangement uses TRBV30 and TRBJ2-1; 13 nucleotides agree with TRBD2. The germline V gene encodes CDR1 GTSNPN and CDR2 SVGIG (reference sequence). V was clipped by 0 bases and J by 13 bases; unmatched bases: 15. CDR3 length: 17 amino acids. The CDR3 DNA is TGTGCCTGGAGTGTAACAAGGACTAGCGGGGGTGCCCCGACCCAGTTCTTC. It codes for CAWSVTRTSGGAPTQFF.

This clonotype was recorded at least ten times. The V call is TRBV7-9, the J call TRBJ1-1; D is possibly TRBD1 (6 bases). Trimming took off 5 bases at V and 3 bases at J, with 10 bases between the two ends. Per germline, CDR1 SEHNR and CDR2 FQNEAQ (reference sequence). The CDR3 runs to 13 residues. The CDR3 spells CASSPDSYTEAFF. The CDR3 DNA sequence: TGTGCCAGCAGCCCGGACAGTTACACTGAAGCTTTCTTT.

The chain employs TRBV7-9 and TRBJ2-7; D uncertain. The CDR3 has 12 amino acids. V was cut by 5 bases and J by 3 bases, with 8 bases left in between. CDR1 is SEHNR, CDR2 FQNEAQ, per germline (reference sequence). In nucleotides, the CDR3 is TGTGCCAGCAGCGTAGGAGTCTACGAGCAGTACTTC. Residues: CASSVGVYEQYF.

This clonotype was picked up many times. V usage is TRBV6-5 and J usage is TRBJ1-4; D perhaps matches TRBD1 (5 bases). CDR1 MNHEY and CDR2 SVGAGI come from the germline V gene. There are 15 residues in the CDR3. V lost 0 bases and J 8 bases, leaving 13 bases between the germline ends. CDR3: CASSYSTARVEKLFF. The CDR3 DNA sequence: TGTGCCAGCAGTTACTCGACAGCCAGGGTAGAAAAACTGTTTTTT.

CDR3 coding DNA: TGCAGTGCTTCCCGTAGGGATAGGGTCCCTCCGTGGAATGAGCAGTTCTTC. It codes for CSASRRDRVPPWNEQFF. The chain combines TRBV20-1 with TRBJ2-1; D call uncertain. Germline V gene data show CDR1 as DFQATT and CDR2 as SNEGSKA (reference sequence). The CDR3 is 17 amino acids. V gave up 5 bases and J gave up 7 bases, with 27 bases separating them.

This clonotype has only a few counts. V gene TRBV6-1 combines with J gene TRBJ2-7, with 10 positions matching TRBD1. The length of the CDR3 is 14 residues. Germline V gene lookup returns CDR1 MNHNS and CDR2 SASEGT. The junction had 5 bases not matched to a gene; V was cut back by 6 bases and J by 3 bases. For the CDR3, the DNA is TGTGCCAGCAGACCTTGGACAGGGGGCTACGAGCAGTACTTC. It yields the protein CASRPWTGGYEQYF.

This clonotype was picked up a small number of times. This chain links TRBV20-1 with TRBJ1-5, with D maybe TRBD1 (5 bases). The V end lost 5 bases, the J end lost 3 bases, and 11 bases lay between the germline ends. The CDR3 contains 13 residues. Germline CDR1 reads DFQATT; CDR2 reads SNEGSKA (reference sequence). The CDR3 region is CSAYDSPNQPQHF. The CDR3, as DNA: TGCAGTGCTTACGACAGCCCCAATCAGCCCCAGCATTTT.

J is TRBJ1-1 and V is TRBV29-1, with D possibly matching TRBD1 (5 bases). The CDR3 has 14 residues. V lost 4 bases to trimming and J lost 4 bases, with 16 bases between them. Germline-derived CDR1 and CDR2 are SQVTM and ANQGSEA. In DNA, the CDR3 is TGCAGCGTTGTTCGAGGGACCGGAACCACTGAAGCTTTCTTT. Translated, it gives CSVVRGTGTTEAFF.

This clonotype was recorded a few times. The chain is built from TRBV10-3 and TRBJ2-7; D perhaps matches TRBD2 (5 bases). Trimming stripped 3 bases from V and 1 base from J, with 10 bases between. CDR3 size: 14 residues. From germline, CDR1 is ENHRY and CDR2 SYGVKD. This CDR3 reads CAISDSRGSYEQYF. The CDR3 DNA reads as TGTGCCATCAGTGACTCTCGGGGTTCCTACGAGCAGTACTTC.

V usage is TRBV19 and J usage is TRBJ2-1; unclear D gene. CDR1 LNHDA and CDR2 SQIVND come from the germline V gene (reference sequence). There are 13 residues in the CDR3. V lost 5 bases and J lost 10, with 15 bases in between. As DNA, the CDR3 is TGTGCCAGTAGTGCCGAAGGTCGTTGGGAGCAGTTCTTC. As protein: CASSAEGRWEQFF.

V usage is TRBV4-3 and J usage is TRBJ1-1; no firm D call. CDR3 size: 15 residues. Trimming removed 0 bases from V and 1 base from J, with 9 bases in between. Germline CDR1 and CDR2: LGHNA and YSLEER. CDR3 nucleotides: TGCGCCAGCAGCCAAGATGTGTCAGGGAACACTGAAGCTTTCTTT. It is translated as CASSQDVSGNTEAFF.

This clonotype showed up just a few times. J is TRBJ1-2 and V is TRBV2; no reliable D call. Germline CDR1 SNHLY, CDR2 FYNNEI. The CDR3 contains 16 residues. Trimming took off 1 base at V and 4 bases at J, with 16 bases between the two ends. The DNA for the CDR3 is TGTGCCAGCAGTGAAGACGACGAAGGAGGTGCCTATGGCTACACCTTC. Its translation is CASSEDDEGGAYGYTF.

The chain couples TRBV7-9 to TRBJ2-7; the D is unclear. Looked up from germline, CDR1 is SEHNR and CDR2 is FQNEAQ (reference sequence). CDR3 length: 12 amino acids. V lost 5 bases and J 5 bases, leaving 10 bases between the germline ends. CDR3 loop: CASSTWQDEQYF. CDR3 sequence (DNA): TGTGCCAGCAGCACCTGGCAGGACGAGCAGTACTTC.

This clonotype was observed a handful of times. This chain joins TRBV6-1 and TRBJ2-1, with TRBD2 matching over 7 bases. Germline V gene data show CDR1 as MNHNS and CDR2 as SASEGT. V dropped 8 bases and J dropped 1; count of bases not matched to a gene: 5. The CDR3 is 14 residues long. The CDR3 loop reads CASARRGSYNEQFF. The CDR3 DNA is TGTGCCAGCGCGAGGCGGGGGTCCTACAATGAGCAGTTCTTC.

The chain links TRBV5-6 to TRBJ1-5; weak D call: TRBD1 (5 bases). The CDR3 covers 14 residues. Germline values: CDR1 SGHDT, CDR2 YYEEEE. Trimming took 4 bases from V and 10 from J, leaving 18 bases between them. Written as DNA, the CDR3 is TGTGCCAGCAGCATAAACAGGCTGCCCTATCCCCAGCATTTT. It translates to CASSINRLPYPQHF.

The chain is built from TRBV4-3 and TRBJ1-1; a weak D match, TRBD1 (6 bases). Trimming took 3 bases from V and 1 from J, leaving 15 bases between them. This CDR3 has 16 residues. Per germline, CDR1 LGHNA and CDR2 YSLEER. Here the CDR3 reads CASSQEPTGPNTEAFF. The DNA for the CDR3 is TGCGCCAGCAGCCAGGAACCGACAGGACCGAACACTGAAGCTTTCTTT.

Only a few counts were recorded for this clonotype. The chain couples TRBV10-3 to TRBJ1-2, with no clear D. V lost 2 bases and J lost 3, with 10 bases in between. Per the germline V gene, CDR1 is ENHRY and CDR2 is SYGVKD. This CDR3 contains 14 residues. CDR3 sequence: CAISEGRTYYGYTF. The DNA for the CDR3 is TGTGCCATCAGTGAGGGCAGGACCTACTATGGCTACACCTTC.

This clonotype was counted once. A read error may explain this, as a much larger clone is one base away. CDR3 sequence reads: CASSEGTGAYNEQFF. The CDR3 DNA reads TGTGCCAGCAGCGAGGGGACAGGGGCCTACAATGAGCAGTTCTTC. This rearrangement joins TRBV5-5 to TRBJ2-1, with 10 bases that match TRBD1. The ends lost 4 bases at V and 2 bases at J; junction bases unmatched: 3. The CDR3 is 15 amino acids. Germline V lookup: CDR1 SGHKS, CDR2 YYEKEE (reference sequence).

This chain joins TRBV6-2 or TRBV6-3 and TRBJ2-2; 15 bases are shared with TRBD2. This CDR3 region has 15 residues. Germline CDR1 is MNHEY and CDR2 is SVGEGT. Trimming cost V 6 bases and J 14 bases; bases outside gene matches: 10. For the CDR3, the DNA is TGTGCCAGCAGCCGGGGGGGACTAGCGGGAGGTGCACTGTTTTTT. Translated: CASSRGGLAGGALFF.

This chain links TRBV28 with TRBJ2-3; D might be TRBD2 (5 bases). The CDR3 has 14 amino acids. Trimming cost V 6 bases and J 3 bases, with 13 bases left between them. Germline V gene sequence: CDR1 MDHEN, CDR2 SYDVKM. The CDR3 region has the DNA TGTGCCAGCAGCCCCGGGCGGGCGACAGATACGCAGTATTTT. It is translated as CASSPGRATDTQYF.

The table lists this clonotype with a few counts. This rearrangement joins TRBV5-6 to TRBJ1-1, with 9 bases lining up with TRBD1. The CDR3 loop spans 15 amino acids. V gave up 3 bases and J gave up 1 base; unmatched junction bases: 4. Germline V gives CDR1 SGHDT, CDR2 YYEEEE. The CDR3 nucleotides are TGTGCCAGCAGCTGGGACAGGGTTGCGAACACTGAAGCTTTCTTT. The encoded protein is CASSWDRVANTEAFF. The whole variable domain, remainder taken from reference TRBV5-6 and TRBJ1-1, is DAGVTQSPTHLIKTRGQQVTLRCSPKSGHDTVSWYQQALGQGPQFIFQYYEEEERQRGNFPDRFSGHQFPNYSSELNVNALLLGDSALYLCASSWDRVANTEAFFGQGTRLTVV.

This clonotype was counted a few times. The chain couples TRBV12-3 or TRBV12-4 to TRBJ2-1; D remains ambiguous. Trimming cost V 6 bases and J 0 bases, with 9 bases left between them. The CDR3 length is 14 residues. The CDR3 DNA follows: TGTGCCAGCAGAGAGCGCAACTCCTACAATGAGCAGTTCTTC. Protein: CASRERNSYNEQFF.

This clonotype has only a few counts. The J gene is TRBJ2-2, the V gene TRBV4-3, with 10 bases identical to TRBD2. Germline V gene lookup returns CDR1 LGHNA and CDR2 YSLEER. The CDR3 totals 17 residues. With V trimmed by 0 bases and J by 6 bases, 7 bases remained unmatched. The CDR3 here is CASSQDRASGSAGELFF. CDR3 nucleotides: TGCGCCAGCAGCCAAGATAGAGCTAGCGGGAGCGCCGGGGAGCTGTTTTTT.